The 22 T cell receptor beta chains presented below share a single source sample, sequenced in a study of blood T cells in healthy people across ages. A second 7 to 11 cycle PCR used barcoded and J-beta primers. TCRdb processed the 5' RACE reads anew with MiXCR; each CDR3 protein has one entry. The sample shows 1.2 million to 1.5 million distinct CDR3 sequences, 40% to 50% of them seen only once. What was sequenced was blood. These TCRs come from a woman aged 18 to 35 in good health.

This clonotype was seen only a few times. The chain uses TRBV3-1 and TRBJ2-7; TRBD2 is a possible D gene (6 bases). V shed 4 bases and J shed 3 bases, with 22 bases lying between them. This CDR3 comprises 17 residues. Germline V gene lookup returns CDR1 LGHDT and CDR2 YNNKEL (reference sequence). CDR3 amino acids: CASSPQWPRTIFYEQYF. The CDR3 DNA sequence: TGTGCCAGCAGCCCTCAATGGCCCAGGACTATATTCTACGAGCAGTACTTC.

This chain joins TRBV4-2 and TRBJ2-5; 7 positions agree with TRBD1. The J call may be incorrect, as the DNA end agrees better with TRBJ2-7. The germline CDR1 and CDR2 sequences are LGHNA and YNFKEQ. This CDR3 has 14 residues. The CDR3 DNA reads TGTGCCAGCAGCCAAACGGGACAGTCCCCCGAGCAGTACTTC. Amino acid sequence: CASSQTGQSPEQYF.

V is TRBV27 and J is TRBJ2-5; 11 nucleotides match TRBD2. With 6 bases clipped from V and 1 base from J, the junction kept 10 bases outside the gene matches. This CDR3 is 17 amino acids long. Germline loops: CDR1 MNHEY, CDR2 SMNVEV (reference sequence). CDR3 region: CASSYYGTSGLQETQYF. CDR3 DNA: TGTGCCAGCAGCTATTATGGGACTAGCGGCCTCCAAGAGACCCAGTACTTC.

There are a few counts of this clonotype. The genes are TRBV6-5 and TRBJ2-1; 8 nucleotides agree with TRBD2. CDR1 MNHEY and CDR2 SVGAGI come from the germline V gene. V shed 8 bases and J 2 bases; nucleotides not matched to a gene: 8. This CDR3 is 15 amino acids long. The CDR3 region has the DNA TGTGCCAGCGCCTTTAGCGGGGTTGCCTACAATGAGCAGTTCTTC. This codes for CASAFSGVAYNEQFF.

This clonotype was recorded a few times. V usage is TRBV7-9 and J usage is TRBJ2-5; TRBD1 is a possible D gene (6 bases). The CDR3 covers 14 residues. The germline gives CDR1 SEHNR, CDR2 FQNEAQ (reference sequence). With 2 bases removed from V and 5 bases from J, the gap between germline ends came to 12 bases. CDR3 sequence: CASSLMGAWETQYF. As DNA, the CDR3 is TGTGCCAGCAGCTTAATGGGGGCGTGGGAGACCCAGTACTTC.

With respect to this clonotype: Germline is not matched at one junction end, which may reflect a read error. The V gene is TRBV28, the J gene TRBJ1-2; 7 bases agree with TRBD1. Germline values: CDR1 MDHEN, CDR2 SYDVKM. The CDR3 totals 12 residues. The chain's CDR3 is CASSRGGYDYTF. The CDR3 coding sequence is TGTGCCAGCAGTCGAGGGGGCTATGACTACACCTTC.

The chain uses TRBV2 and TRBJ2-1; D ambiguous. CDR1 is SNHLY, CDR2 FYNNEI, per germline. The CDR3 extends over 13 amino acids. V was cut by 4 bases and J by 9 bases, with 13 bases left in between. Here the CDR3 DNA reads TGTGCCAGCAGTGCAATCCTCCACGGTGAGCAGTTCTTC. It yields the protein CASSAILHGEQFF.

The chain combines TRBV29-1 with TRBJ1-1; D unclear. The length of the CDR3 is 10 residues. V lost 6 bases and J lost 9, with 11 bases in between. Germline V gives CDR1 SQVTM, CDR2 ANQGSEA. CDR3 DNA: TGCAGCGTGGCCCACAGCCAAGCTTTCTTT. Translating it yields CSVAHSQAFF.

This chain joins TRBV6-1 and TRBJ1-2; D unresolved. This CDR3 has 14 residues. V was cut by 4 bases and J by 4 bases, with 13 bases left in between. Germline V CDR1 and CDR2: MNHNS, SASEGT. CDR3 coding DNA: TGTGCCAGCAGTGGGCCATCATCCATCTATGGCTACACCTTC. It is translated as CASSGPSSIYGYTF.

This clonotype was found once. The rearrangement uses TRBV6-5 and TRBJ1-2, with D unresolved. The V and J ends lost 2 bases and 2 bases respectively, with 12 bases between them. CDR3 length: 15 amino acids. Per germline, CDR1 MNHEY and CDR2 SVGAGI. CDR3 nucleotides: TGTGCCAGCAGTTACGGTTCTGCAGAGAACTATGGCTACACCTTC. Amino acids: CASSYGSAENYGYTF.

As concerns this clonotype: The junction departs from germline at one end; a sequencing error may be responsible. V usage is TRBV12-3 or TRBV12-4 and J usage is TRBJ1-2, with unresolved D. This CDR3 has 12 residues. CDR3 residues: CTSSLVTGLYTF. The CDR3 bases are TGTACCAGCAGTTTGGTTACTGGCCTCTACACCTTC.

The V call is TRBV5-1, the J call TRBJ2-1; possibly TRBD2 for D (6 bases). The V end was cut by 7 bases, the J end by 6 bases, with 17 bases between. Germline V gene lookup returns CDR1 SGHRS and CDR2 YFSETQ. CDR3 length: 14 amino acids. The CDR3 loop is CASSLSGEPNEQFF. The CDR3 DNA is TGCGCCAGCTCCCTGTCGGGGGAGCCCAATGAGCAGTTCTTC.

This clonotype has a handful of counts. This chain uses TRBV20-1 with TRBJ2-7, with 7 nucleotides matching TRBD1. This CDR3 region has 16 residues. The J segment lost 3 bases and the V segment lost 5 bases, leaving 16 bases of the junction unmatched. Germline loops: CDR1 DFQATT, CDR2 SNEGSKA (reference sequence). DNA for the CDR3: TGCAGTGCTGTCAATCCAACACAGGGGCATCGCTACGAGCAGTACTTC. Translation: CSAVNPTQGHRYEQYF.

The chain carries TRBV4-1 and TRBJ1-2, with 7 nucleotides matching TRBD1. The germline V gene has CDR1 MGHRA and CDR2 YSYEKL. The CDR3 runs to 15 residues. J gave up 5 bases and V 7 bases, and 13 bases lay outside the gene matches. The CDR3 nucleotides are TGCGCCAGCACCACAACCTGGGACAGTTCTTATGGCTACACCTTC. Protein sequence: CASTTTWDSSYGYTF.

This clonotype was found a few times. The gene calls are TRBV12-5 and TRBJ2-5; tentative D call: TRBD1 (6 bases). The J call is uncertain, as TRBJ2-7 better fits the DNA end. Germline V gene sequence: CDR1 LGHNT, CDR2 FRNRAP. This CDR3 is built from 14 residues. The CDR3 coding sequence is TGTGCTAGTGGTTTGGGAACAGGGATGTACGAGCAGTACTTC. Its translation: CASGLGTGMYEQYF.

The rearrangement links TRBV20-1 to TRBJ2-3, with TRBD2 as a possible D gene (6 bases). Trimming cost V 4 bases and J 1 base, with 9 bases left between them. Germline CDR1 is DFQATT and CDR2 is SNEGSKA (reference sequence). The CDR3 loop spans 13 amino acids. CDR3: CSATGGGTDTQYF. CDR3 DNA sequence: TGCAGTGCTACCGGCGGGGGCACAGATACGCAGTATTTT.

The chain joins TRBV6-2 or TRBV6-3 to TRBJ2-1, with 7 bases that match TRBD2. This CDR3 is 14 amino acids long. Per the germline V gene, CDR1 is MNHEY and CDR2 is SVGEGT. V lost 2 bases, J lost 2 bases, and 0 bases stayed unmatched. CDR3 residues: CASSYGLAYNEQFF. The CDR3 nucleotides are TGTGCCAGCAGTTACGGACTAGCCTACAATGAGCAGTTCTTC.

The rearrangement links TRBV27 to TRBJ2-7; 9 bases are shared with TRBD2. Looked up from germline, CDR1 is MNHEY and CDR2 is SMNVEV (reference sequence). The CDR3 extends over 14 amino acids. The junction had 5 bases not matched to a gene; V was cut back by 6 bases and J by 2 bases. This chain's CDR3 is CASRFSGGTYEQYF. As DNA, the CDR3 is TGTGCCAGCAGGTTTAGCGGGGGTACCTACGAGCAGTACTTC.

This chain uses TRBV27 with TRBJ1-1, with D unresolved. V lost 6 bases, J lost 4 bases, and 12 bases lay in between. This CDR3 spans 13 amino acids. Germline CDR1 and CDR2: MNHEY and SMNVEV (reference sequence). For the CDR3, the DNA is TGTGCCAGCAGATTGAAGGGTGGCACTGAAGCTTTCTTT. Its protein product is CASRLKGGTEAFF.

The chain carries TRBV5-5 and TRBJ1-1; tentatively, D is TRBD1 (6 bases). The length of the CDR3 is 16 residues. Trimming cost V 6 bases and J 0 bases, with 18 bases left between them. Germline-derived CDR1 and CDR2 are SGHKS and YYEKEE (reference sequence). CDR3 sequence: CASTMGAGLMNTEAFF. CDR3 DNA sequence: TGTGCCAGCACCATGGGGGCAGGGTTAATGAACACTGAAGCTTTCTTT.

The chain recombines TRBV20-1 with TRBJ2-1, with D hard to call. The CDR3 is 11 amino acids. Germline CDR1 is DFQATT and CDR2 is SNEGSKA (reference sequence). Trimming removed 7 bases from V and 1 base from J, with 5 bases in between. CDR3 coding DNA: TGCAGTGGGGGTTCCTACAATGAGCAGTTCTTC. This translates into CSGGSYNEQFF.

This clonotype showed up just a few times. The chain links TRBV6-1 to TRBJ1-2; TRBD1 matches at 8 bases. In germline, CDR1 is MNHNS, CDR2 SASEGT. This CDR3 has 15 amino acids. The trim removed 5 bases at V and 0 bases at J, leaving 5 bases unmatched. CDR3 loop: CASSPTGGSNYGYTF. The CDR3, as DNA: TGTGCCAGCAGTCCCACAGGGGGGTCTAACTATGGCTACACCTTC.